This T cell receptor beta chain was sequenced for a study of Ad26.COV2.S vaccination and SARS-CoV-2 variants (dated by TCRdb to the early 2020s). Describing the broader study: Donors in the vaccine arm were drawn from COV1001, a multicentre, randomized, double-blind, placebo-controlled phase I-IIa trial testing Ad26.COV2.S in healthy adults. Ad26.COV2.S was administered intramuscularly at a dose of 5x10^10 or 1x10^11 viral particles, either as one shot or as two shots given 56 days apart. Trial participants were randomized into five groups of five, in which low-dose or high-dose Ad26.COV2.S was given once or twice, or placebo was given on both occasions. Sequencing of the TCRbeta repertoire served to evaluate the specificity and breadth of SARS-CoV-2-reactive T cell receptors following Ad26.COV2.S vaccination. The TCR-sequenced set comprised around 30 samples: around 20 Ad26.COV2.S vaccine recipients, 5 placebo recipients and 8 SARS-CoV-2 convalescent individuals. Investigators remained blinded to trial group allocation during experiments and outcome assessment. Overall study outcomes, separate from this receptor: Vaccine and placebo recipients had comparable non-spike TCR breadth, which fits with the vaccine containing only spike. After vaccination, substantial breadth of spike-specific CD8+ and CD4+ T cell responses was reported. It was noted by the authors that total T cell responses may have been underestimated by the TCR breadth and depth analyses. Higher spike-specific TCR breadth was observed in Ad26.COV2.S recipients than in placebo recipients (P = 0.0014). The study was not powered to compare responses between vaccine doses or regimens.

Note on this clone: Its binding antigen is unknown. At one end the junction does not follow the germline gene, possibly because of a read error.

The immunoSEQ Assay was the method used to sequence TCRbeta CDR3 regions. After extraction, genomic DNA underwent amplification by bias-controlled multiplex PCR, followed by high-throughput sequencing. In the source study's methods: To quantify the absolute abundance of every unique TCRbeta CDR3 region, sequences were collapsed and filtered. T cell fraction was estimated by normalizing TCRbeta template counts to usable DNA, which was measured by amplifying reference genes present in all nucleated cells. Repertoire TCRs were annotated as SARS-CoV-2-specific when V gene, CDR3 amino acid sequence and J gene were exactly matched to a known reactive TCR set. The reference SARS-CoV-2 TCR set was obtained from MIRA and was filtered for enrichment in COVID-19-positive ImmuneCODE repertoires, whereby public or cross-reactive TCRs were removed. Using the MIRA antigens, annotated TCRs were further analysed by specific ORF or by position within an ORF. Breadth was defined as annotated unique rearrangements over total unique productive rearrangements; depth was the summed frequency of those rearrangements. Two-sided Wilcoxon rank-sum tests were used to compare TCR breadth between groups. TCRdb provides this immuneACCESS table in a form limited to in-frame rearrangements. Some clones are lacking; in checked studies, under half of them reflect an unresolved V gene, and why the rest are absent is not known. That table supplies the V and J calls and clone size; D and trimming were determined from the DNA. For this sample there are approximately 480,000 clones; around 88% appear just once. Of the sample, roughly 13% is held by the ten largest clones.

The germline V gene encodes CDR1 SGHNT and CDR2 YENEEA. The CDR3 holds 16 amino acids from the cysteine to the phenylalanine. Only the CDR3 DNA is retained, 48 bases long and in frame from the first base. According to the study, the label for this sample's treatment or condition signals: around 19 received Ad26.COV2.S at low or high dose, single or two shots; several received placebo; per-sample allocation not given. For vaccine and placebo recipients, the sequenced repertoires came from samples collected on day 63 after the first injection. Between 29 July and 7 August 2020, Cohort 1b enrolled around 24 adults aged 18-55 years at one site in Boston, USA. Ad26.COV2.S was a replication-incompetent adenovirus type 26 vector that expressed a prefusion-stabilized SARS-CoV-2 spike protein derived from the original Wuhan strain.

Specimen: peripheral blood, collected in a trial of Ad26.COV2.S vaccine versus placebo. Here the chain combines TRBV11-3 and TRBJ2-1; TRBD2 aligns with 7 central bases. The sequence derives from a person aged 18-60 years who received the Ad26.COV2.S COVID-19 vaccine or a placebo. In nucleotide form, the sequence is TGTGCCAGCAGCCGAGGTCGGGGGGTGGGTTACACTGAGCAGTTCTTC. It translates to CASSRGRGVGYTEQFF.